The 29 T cell receptor beta chains below were found in one sample sequenced in a study of OX40 agonist ivuxolimab in advanced cancers. The table came from immunoSEQ multiplex PCR; TCRdb's copy has only in-frame clones and leaves some out. In the table there are tens of thousands of clones, roughly 90% of which are singletons. Sample: CD4+ or CD8+ T cells sorted from blood, taken in a trial of the OX40 agonist ivuxolimab. These receptors were collected from an adult with an advanced solid tumor such as melanoma, head and neck, liver or kidney cancer.

The rearrangement links TRBV6-6 to TRBJ1-1, with D possibly TRBD1 on 5 matching bases. The CDR3 contains 14 residues. Germline V gene sequence: CDR1 MNHNY, CDR2 SVGAGI (reference sequence). The ends were cut back, 7 bases at V and 4 bases at J, with 16 bases in the middle. In DNA, the CDR3 is TGTGCCAGCACCATGACACCCGGGGGCACTGAAGCTTTCTTT. Protein product: CASTMTPGGTEAFF.

V usage is TRBV19 and J usage is TRBJ2-7, with 9 bases that match TRBD2. The CDR3 consists of 14 residues. Germline V gives CDR1 LNHDA, CDR2 SQIVND (reference sequence). V shed 11 bases, J shed 2 bases, and the junction held 10 bases outside the gene matches. This chain's CDR3 is CAAAGSGGTYEQYF. In DNA form, the CDR3 reads TGTGCCGCCGCAGGGAGCGGGGGGACCTACGAGCAGTACTTC.

This clone was counted only a few times. J is TRBJ1-3 and V is TRBV9; no reliable D call. This CDR3 has 16 amino acids. Per germline, CDR1 SGDLS and CDR2 YYNGEE. Trimming took 4 bases from V and 0 from J, leaving 14 bases between them. The DNA for the CDR3 is TGTGCCAGCAGCCCCTTCGACGTATACTCTGGAAACACCATATATTTT. Its protein is CASSPFDVYSGNTIYF.

The V call is TRBV12-5, the J call TRBJ2-1, with 9 nucleotides matching TRBD2. The CDR3 has 18 residues. Trimming removed 0 bases from V and 7 bases from J; junction bases left unmatched: 13. Germline CDR1 is LGHNT and CDR2 is FRNRAP. The CDR3 DNA is TGTGCTAGTGGTTTGGTACATTTAGCGGGAGCTTATGGGAATGAGCAGTTCTTC. Translating it yields CASGLVHLAGAYGNEQFF.

The chain carries TRBV2 and TRBJ2-2; 7 bases agree with TRBD1. V dropped 7 bases and J dropped 2; count of bases not matched to a gene: 7. The germline gives CDR1 SNHLY, CDR2 FYNNEI. The CDR3 loop spans 15 amino acids. CDR3 coding DNA: TGTGCCAGCAAGATGGGGGACAGTAACACCGGGGAGCTGTTTTTT. It yields the protein CASKMGDSNTGELFF.

This chain connects TRBV7-9 to TRBJ2-6; D gene unclear. There are 17 residues in the CDR3. V gave up 1 base and J gave up 0 bases, with 10 bases separating them. Per the germline V gene, CDR1 is SEHNR and CDR2 is FQNEAQ (reference sequence). The chain's CDR3 is CASSLVLKSSGANVLTF. The CDR3 DNA reads TGTGCCAGCAGCTTAGTCTTAAAGAGCTCTGGGGCCAACGTCCTGACTTTC.

The J gene is TRBJ2-7, the V gene TRBV7-6; 10 positions agree with TRBD2. The germline gives CDR1 SGHVS, CDR2 FNYEAQ. The V segment lost 1 base and the J segment 6 bases; nucleotides outside the gene matches: 9. This CDR3 is built from 16 residues. In DNA form, the CDR3 reads TGTGCCAGCAGCTTAGAGCTAGCGGGGGCTCCTAGCGAGCAGTACTTC. Translated, it gives CASSLELAGAPSEQYF.

In its sample, this clone was seen once. The chain uses TRBV2 and TRBJ2-7; D may match TRBD1 or TRBD2 (6 bases each). Trimming took off 2 bases at V and 3 bases at J, with 17 bases between the two ends. This CDR3 spans 16 amino acids. CDR1 is SNHLY, CDR2 FYNNEI, per germline. CDR3 in amino acids: CASSEYLTGANYEQYF. The CDR3 region has the DNA TGTGCCAGCAGTGAATATCTAACGGGGGCCAACTACGAGCAGTACTTC.

This chain connects TRBV4-3 to TRBJ2-1; D call uncertain. This CDR3 is 13 amino acids long. Per the germline V gene, CDR1 is LGHNA and CDR2 is YSLEER. Trimming took 0 bases from V and 7 from J, leaving 7 bases between them. DNA of the CDR3: TGCGCCAGCAGCCAAGACCAGGAGAATGAGCAGTTCTTC. Amino acids: CASSQDQENEQFF.

This clone occurred once. The chain employs TRBV7-9 and TRBJ2-1; TRBD1 or TRBD2 may be the D gene (5 bases each). Germline V gene data show CDR1 as SEHNR and CDR2 as FQNEAQ (reference sequence). The V gene lost 5 bases and the J gene lost 9 bases, with 14 bases spanning the gap. This CDR3 has 13 residues. In DNA, the CDR3 is TGTGCCAGCAGCCCTTCAGAGGGGAGTGAGCAGTTCTTC. As protein: CASSPSEGSEQFF.

V gene TRBV11-1 combines with J gene TRBJ2-7; D is undetermined. Trimming took off 1 base at V and 0 bases at J, with 7 bases between the two ends. Germline V lookup: CDR1 SGHAT, CDR2 FQDESV (reference sequence). The CDR3 sequence is 14 residues long. CDR3 bases: TGTGCCAGCAGCTTAGGATTTAGCTCCTACGAGCAGTACTTC. It translates to CASSLGFSSYEQYF.

The J gene is TRBJ2-7, the V gene TRBV5-6; D is undetermined. The V and J ends lost 3 bases and 4 bases respectively, with 5 bases between them. Germline-derived CDR1 and CDR2 are SGHDT and YYEEEE. The CDR3 has 11 residues. The CDR3: CASSWGYEQYF. CDR3 in DNA: TGTGCCAGCAGCTGGGGATACGAGCAGTACTTC.

This clone occurred a few times. J is TRBJ1-4 and V is TRBV2; tentatively, D is TRBD1 (6 bases). The CDR3 covers 16 residues. Germline lookup yields CDR1 SNHLY and CDR2 FYNNEI. V was pared by 5 bases and J by 2 bases, with 15 bases between. The CDR3 nucleotides are TGTGCCAGCAGTCAACGAACAGGGTCCACTAATGAAAAACTGTTTTTT. As protein: CASSQRTGSTNEKLFF.

The chain couples TRBV2 to TRBJ2-4; D unresolved. V was clipped by 7 bases and J by 8 bases, with 15 bases between them. The length of the CDR3 is 13 residues. Looked up from germline, CDR1 is SNHLY and CDR2 is FYNNEI. In nucleotides, the CDR3 is TGTGCCAGCAAGCGATTGGGGTCGGACATTCAGTACTTC. This gives the protein CASKRLGSDIQYF.

The chain uses TRBV19 and TRBJ2-5; D tentatively reads TRBD1 or TRBD2 (5 bases each). The V gene's germline CDR1 is LNHDA and CDR2 SQIVND (reference sequence). The V end was cut by 5 bases, the J end by 7 bases, with 17 bases between. CDR3 size: 14 residues. The CDR3 DNA reads TGTGCCAGTAGTCGAGGGCAGGGCGGAGGGACCCAGTACTTC. As protein: CASSRGQGGGTQYF.

V and J are TRBV5-6 and TRBJ1-4; D is undetermined. CDR1 SGHDT and CDR2 YYEEEE come from the germline V gene. V lost 3 bases and J lost 6, with 9 bases in between. The CDR3 covers 13 residues. As DNA, the CDR3 is TGTGCCAGCAGCTCGTCACGGTATGAAAAACTGTTTTTT. It codes for CASSSSRYEKLFF.

The chain uses TRBV10-3 and TRBJ2-7, with 8 positions matching TRBD2. V shed 4 bases, J shed 0 bases, and the junction held 5 bases outside the gene matches. From germline, CDR1 is ENHRY and CDR2 SYGVKD. The CDR3 sequence is 15 residues long. In DNA form, the CDR3 reads TGTGCCATCAGTGTGGGTGCGGGAGGCTCCTACGAGCAGTACTTC. This translates into CAISVGAGGSYEQYF.

This chain uses TRBV28 with TRBJ1-1; D is undetermined. The CDR3 consists of 14 residues. Germline lookup yields CDR1 MDHEN and CDR2 SYDVKM. Trimming cost V 7 bases and J 1 base, with 13 bases left between them. The CDR3 DNA follows: TGTGCCAGCACTCTTCCTTGGGAGAACACTGAAGCTTTCTTT. Its protein product is CASTLPWENTEAFF.

The chain couples TRBV10-3 to TRBJ2-3, with D perhaps TRBD1 (5 bases). CDR3 length equals 16 residues. The germline V gene encodes CDR1 ENHRY and CDR2 SYGVKD. V was trimmed by 5 bases and J by 3 bases, leaving 18 bases between them. CDR3 sequence (DNA): TGTGCCATCAGTCTGACAGCTCTAGTTAGAACAGATACGCAGTATTTT. Translating it yields CAISLTALVRTDTQYF.

The rearrangement links TRBV6-1 to TRBJ2-2; D gene ambiguous. The CDR3 sequence is 12 residues long. Germline V lookup: CDR1 MNHNS, CDR2 SASEGT. Trimming cost V 7 bases and J 3 bases, with 6 bases left between them. The CDR3 DNA sequence: TGTGCCAGCACCGACTACACCGGGGAGCTGTTTTTT. As protein: CASTDYTGELFF.

This chain connects TRBV6-5 to TRBJ2-4; tentatively, D is TRBD1 (6 bases). The CDR3 runs 14 residues. Trimming cost V 5 bases and J 1 base, with 9 bases left between them. The germline V gene has CDR1 MNHEY and CDR2 SVGAGI. For the CDR3, the DNA is TGTGCCAGCAGTCCCCAGGGGGCCAAAAACATTCAGTACTTC. Translated, it gives CASSPQGAKNIQYF.

CDR3 residues: CASSLEGRVAGAYNEQFF. DNA for the CDR3: TGTGCCAGCAGCTTAGAAGGTCGGGTAGCGGGGGCCTACAATGAGCAGTTCTTC. The genes are TRBV7-2 and TRBJ2-1; 9 bases agree with TRBD2. This CDR3 region has 18 residues. Germline V gene sequence: CDR1 SGHTA, CDR2 FQGNSA. V shed 1 base, J shed 2 bases, and the junction held 9 bases outside the gene matches.

The chain employs TRBV2 and TRBJ2-1; D possibly corresponds to TRBD1 (6 bases). V lost 4 bases and J lost 5, with 15 bases in between. This CDR3 has 15 residues. Germline-derived CDR1 and CDR2 are SNHLY and FYNNEI. The CDR3 nucleotides read TGTGCCAGCAGTGTTTTAGGACAGCTTCACAATGAGCAGTTCTTC. It specifies CASSVLGQLHNEQFF. The variable domain in full, with the rest retrieved from reference TRBV2 and TRBJ2-1, is EPEVTQTPSHQVTQMGQEVILRCVPISNHLYFYWYRQILGQKVEFLVSFYNNEISEKSEIFDDQFSVERPDGSNFTLKIRSTKLEDSAMYFCASSVLGQLHNEQFFGPGTRLTVL.

V usage is TRBV2 and J usage is TRBJ1-1, with D possibly being TRBD1 (5 bases). V lost 0 bases and J lost 3, with 8 bases in between. CDR3 length equals 14 residues. Per germline, CDR1 SNHLY and CDR2 FYNNEI. CDR3 in DNA: TGTGCCAGCAGTGAAGCGGGACGGTACACTGAAGCTTTCTTT. This translates into CASSEAGRYTEAFF.

The genes are TRBV10-3 and TRBJ1-5; 11 bases are a match to TRBD1. This CDR3 contains 15 residues. CDR1 ENHRY and CDR2 SYGVKD come from the germline V gene. The junction had 5 bases not matched to a gene; V was cut back by 4 bases and J by 6 bases. For the CDR3, the DNA is TGTGCCATCAGTGGGACAGGGGGCGCGGGTCAGCCCCAGCATTTT. Its protein product is CAISGTGGAGQPQHF.

V and J are TRBV18 and TRBJ2-7; D unclear. In germline, CDR1 is KGHSH, CDR2 LQKENI. V lost 0 bases and J 0 bases, leaving 15 bases between the germline ends. The CDR3 has 17 amino acids. CDR3 bases: TGTGCCAGCTCACCACCGCTCGGCGGTGAGAGCTCCTACGAGCAGTACTTC. It is translated as CASSPPLGGESSYEQYF.

The chain links TRBV5-6 to TRBJ1-6, with 7 bases lining up with TRBD1. J gave up 10 bases and V 4 bases, and 8 bases lay outside the gene matches. CDR1 and CDR2 from the germline V gene are SGHDT and YYEEEE. The CDR3 runs 14 residues. This CDR3 reads CASSQTGFGSPLHF. The CDR3 DNA reads TGTGCCAGCAGCCAGACAGGGTTTGGGTCACCCCTCCACTTT.

V and J are TRBV7-9 and TRBJ1-5; possible D gene TRBD1, 5 bases. The CDR3 sequence is 16 residues long. Germline V gives CDR1 SEHNR, CDR2 FQNEAQ (reference sequence). Trimming took off 5 bases at V and 5 bases at J, with 19 bases between the two ends. The CDR3 is CASSRSGAYTYQPQHF. CDR3 DNA: TGTGCCAGCAGCCGTTCCGGGGCTTATACGTATCAGCCCCAGCATTTT. The variable domain in full, with the rest retrieved from reference TRBV7-9 and TRBJ1-5, is DTGVSQNPRHKITKRGQNVTFRCDPISEHNRLYWYRQTLGQGPEFLTYFQNEAQLEKSRLLSDRFSAERPKGSFSTLEIQRTEQGDSAMYLCASSRSGAYTYQPQHFGDGTRLSIL.

This chain connects TRBV18 to TRBJ2-1, with 7 nucleotides matching TRBD1. Losses at the gene ends were 3 bases for V and 9 bases for J; bases not matched to a gene: 5. The CDR3 loop spans 13 amino acids. The V gene's germline CDR1 is KGHSH and CDR2 LQKENI. The CDR3, as DNA: TGTGCCAGCTCACCCGGGACAGCCGCTGAGCAGTTCTTC. This translates into CASSPGTAAEQFF.